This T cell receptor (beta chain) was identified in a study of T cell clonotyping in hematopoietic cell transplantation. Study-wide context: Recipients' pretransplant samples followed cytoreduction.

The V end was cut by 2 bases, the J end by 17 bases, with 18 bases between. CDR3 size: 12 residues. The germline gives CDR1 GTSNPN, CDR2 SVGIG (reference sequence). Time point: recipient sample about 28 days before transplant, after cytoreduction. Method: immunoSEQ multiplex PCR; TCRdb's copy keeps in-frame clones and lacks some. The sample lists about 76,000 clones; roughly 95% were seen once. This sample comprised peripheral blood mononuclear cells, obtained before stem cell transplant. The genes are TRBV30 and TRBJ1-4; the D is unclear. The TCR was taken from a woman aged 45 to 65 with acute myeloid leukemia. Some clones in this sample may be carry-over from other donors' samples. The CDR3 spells CAWSSPPGPRFF. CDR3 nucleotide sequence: TGTGCCTGGAGTTCTCCCCCCGGACCCAGATTTTTT.